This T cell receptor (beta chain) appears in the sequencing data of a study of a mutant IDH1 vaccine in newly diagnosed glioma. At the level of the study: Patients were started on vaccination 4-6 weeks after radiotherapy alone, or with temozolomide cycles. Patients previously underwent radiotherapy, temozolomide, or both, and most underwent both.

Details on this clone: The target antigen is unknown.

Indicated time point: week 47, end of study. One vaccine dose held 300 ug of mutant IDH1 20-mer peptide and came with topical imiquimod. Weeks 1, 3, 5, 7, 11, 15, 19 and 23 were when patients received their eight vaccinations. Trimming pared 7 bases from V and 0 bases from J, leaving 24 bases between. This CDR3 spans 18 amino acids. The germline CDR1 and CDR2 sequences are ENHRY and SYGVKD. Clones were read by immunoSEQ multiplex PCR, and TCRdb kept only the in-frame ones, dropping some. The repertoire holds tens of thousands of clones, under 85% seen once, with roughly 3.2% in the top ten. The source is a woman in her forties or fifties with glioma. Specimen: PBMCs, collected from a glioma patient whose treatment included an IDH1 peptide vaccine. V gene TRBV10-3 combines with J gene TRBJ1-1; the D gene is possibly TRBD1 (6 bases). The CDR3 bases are TGTGCCATCAAATCCTTACCGACAAGGGGGTACGTGAACACTGAAGCTTTCTTT. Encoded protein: CAIKSLPTRGYVNTEAFF.